The entry below describes one T cell receptor beta chain. These data come from a study of blood T cell repertoires in COVID-19. Here immunoSEQ multiplex PCR was the method, and the copy in TCRdb shows in-frame clones only, minus some. The repertoire includes around 370,000 clones, nearly 90% of them detected once, and about 6.5% sits in the top ten. The length of the CDR3 is 13 residues. Germline values: CDR1 LGHNA, CDR2 YSLEER. V lost 4 bases and J lost 5, with 11 bases in between. This receptor was obtained from a man between 18 and 29 years old with active or convalescent COVID-19. The V call is TRBV4-3, the J call TRBJ2-5; D is ambiguous. The sequenced sample consisted of peripheral blood. CDR3 in amino acids: CASSRTSWETQYF. The CDR3 bases are TGCGCCAGCAGCCGAACAAGTTGGGAGACCCAGTACTTC.